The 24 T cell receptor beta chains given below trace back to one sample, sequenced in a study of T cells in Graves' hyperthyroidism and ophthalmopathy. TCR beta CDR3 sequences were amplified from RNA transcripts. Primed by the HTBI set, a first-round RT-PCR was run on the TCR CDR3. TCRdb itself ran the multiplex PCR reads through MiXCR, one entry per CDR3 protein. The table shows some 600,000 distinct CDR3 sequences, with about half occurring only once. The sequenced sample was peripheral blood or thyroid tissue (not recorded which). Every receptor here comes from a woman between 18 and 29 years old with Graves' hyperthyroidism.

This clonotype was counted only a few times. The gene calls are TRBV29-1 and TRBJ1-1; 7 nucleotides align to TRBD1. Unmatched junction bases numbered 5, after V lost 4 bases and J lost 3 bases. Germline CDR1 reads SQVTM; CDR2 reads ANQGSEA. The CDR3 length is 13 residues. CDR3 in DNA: TGCAGCGTTGTCTACAGGGGTGACACTGAAGCTTTCTTT. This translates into CSVVYRGDTEAFF.

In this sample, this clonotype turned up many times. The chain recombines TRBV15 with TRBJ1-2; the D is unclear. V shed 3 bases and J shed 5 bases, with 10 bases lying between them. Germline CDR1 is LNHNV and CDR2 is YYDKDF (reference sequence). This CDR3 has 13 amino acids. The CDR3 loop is CATSRVAEYGYTF. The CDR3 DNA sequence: TGTGCCACCAGCAGGGTAGCGGAATATGGCTACACCTTC.

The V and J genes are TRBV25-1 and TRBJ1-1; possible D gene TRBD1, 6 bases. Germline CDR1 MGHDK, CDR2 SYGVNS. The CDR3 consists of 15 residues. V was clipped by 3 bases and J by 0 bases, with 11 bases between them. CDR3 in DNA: TGTGCCAGCAGTGACTTCACAGGGCTGAACACTGAAGCTTTCTTT. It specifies CASSDFTGLNTEAFF. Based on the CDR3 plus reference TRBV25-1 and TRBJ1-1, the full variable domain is EADIYQTPRYLVIGTGKKITLECSQTMGHDKMYWYQQDPGMELHLIHYSYGVNSTEKGDLSSESTVSRIRTEHFPLTLESARPSHTSQYLCASSDFTGLNTEAFFGQGTRLTVV.

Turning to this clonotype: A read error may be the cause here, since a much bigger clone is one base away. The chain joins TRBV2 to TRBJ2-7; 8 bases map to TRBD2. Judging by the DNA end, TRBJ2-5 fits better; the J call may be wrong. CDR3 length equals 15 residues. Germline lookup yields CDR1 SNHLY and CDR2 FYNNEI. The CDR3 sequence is CASSGVSGTQETQYF. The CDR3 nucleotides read TGTGCCAGCAGTGGAGTTAGCGGGACCCAAGAGACCCAGTACTTC.

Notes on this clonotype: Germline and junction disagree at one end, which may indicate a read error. The CDR3 DNA reads TGCAGTGCTGAACCGAGCGGGGCCAGCTCCTACGAGGAGTACTTC. Translated: CSAEPSGASSYEEYF. The rearrangement links TRBV20-1 to TRBJ2-7, with 7 positions matching TRBD2. This CDR3 spans 15 amino acids. In germline, CDR1 is DFQATT, CDR2 SNEGSKA (reference sequence).

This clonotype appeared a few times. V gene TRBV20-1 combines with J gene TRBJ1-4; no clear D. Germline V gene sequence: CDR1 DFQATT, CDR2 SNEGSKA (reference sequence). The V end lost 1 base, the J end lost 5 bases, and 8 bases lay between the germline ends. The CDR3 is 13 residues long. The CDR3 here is CSARVPRNEKLFF. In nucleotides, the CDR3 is TGCAGTGCTAGAGTTCCAAGGAATGAAAAACTGTTTTTT.

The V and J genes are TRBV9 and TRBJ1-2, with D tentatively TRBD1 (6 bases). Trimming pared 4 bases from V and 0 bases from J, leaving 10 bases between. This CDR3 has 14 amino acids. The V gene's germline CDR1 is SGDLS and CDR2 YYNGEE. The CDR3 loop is CASSPRQANYGYTF. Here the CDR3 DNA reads TGTGCCAGCAGCCCCCGACAGGCTAACTATGGCTACACCTTC. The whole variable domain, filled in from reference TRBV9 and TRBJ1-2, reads DSGVTQTPKHLITATGQRVTLRCSPRSGDLSVYWYQQSLDQGLQFLIQYYNGEERAKGNILERFSAQQFPDLHSELNLSSLELGDSALYFCASSPRQANYGYTFGSGTRLTVV.

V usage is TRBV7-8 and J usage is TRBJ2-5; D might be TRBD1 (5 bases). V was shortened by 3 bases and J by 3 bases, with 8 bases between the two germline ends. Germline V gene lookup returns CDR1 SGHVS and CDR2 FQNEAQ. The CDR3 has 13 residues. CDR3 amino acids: CASSFGHEETQYF. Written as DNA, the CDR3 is TGTGCCAGCAGCTTCGGACATGAAGAGACCCAGTACTTC.

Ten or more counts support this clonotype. The CDR3 bases are TGCAGCGTGTACGCTGGGAGCAATCAGCCCCAGCATTTT. Translation: CSVYAGSNQPQHF. This chain joins TRBV29-1 and TRBJ1-5; D not certain. Germline CDR1 and CDR2: SQVTM and ANQGSEA. V gave up 6 bases and J gave up 1 base, with 10 bases separating them. This CDR3 spans 13 amino acids. Using reference TRBV29-1 and TRBJ1-5 for the parts outside the CDR3, the full variable domain is SAVISQKPSRDICQRGTSLTIQCQVDSQVTMMFWYRQQPGQSLTLIATANQGSEATYESGFVIDKFPISRPNLTFSTLTVSNMSPEDSSIYLCSVYAGSNQPQHFGDGTRLSIL.

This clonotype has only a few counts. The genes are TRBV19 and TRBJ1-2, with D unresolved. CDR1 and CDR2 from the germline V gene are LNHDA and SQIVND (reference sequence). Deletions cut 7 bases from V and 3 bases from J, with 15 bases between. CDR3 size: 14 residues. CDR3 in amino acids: CASTPYGPDYGYTF. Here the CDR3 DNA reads TGTGCCAGTACCCCCTATGGGCCGGACTATGGCTACACCTTC.

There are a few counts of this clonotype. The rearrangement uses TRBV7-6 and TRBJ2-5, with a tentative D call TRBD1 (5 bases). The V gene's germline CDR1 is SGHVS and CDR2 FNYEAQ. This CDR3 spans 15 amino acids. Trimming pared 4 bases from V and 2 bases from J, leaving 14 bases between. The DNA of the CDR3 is TGTGCCAGCAGCTCAACCCCGACAGATCAAGAGACCCAGTACTTC. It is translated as CASSSTPTDQETQYF.

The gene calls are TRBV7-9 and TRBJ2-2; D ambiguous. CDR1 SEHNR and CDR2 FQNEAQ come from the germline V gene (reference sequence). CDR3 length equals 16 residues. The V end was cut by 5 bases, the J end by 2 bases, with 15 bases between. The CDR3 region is CASSRPSGRNTGELFF. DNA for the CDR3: TGTGCCAGCAGCAGACCTAGTGGGCGTAACACCGGGGAGCTGTTTTTT.

CDR3 sequence reads: CASSNTWAKGHETQYF. DNA of the CDR3: TGTGCCAGCAGCAACACCTGGGCGAAAGGCCACGAGACCCAGTACTTC. J is TRBJ2-5 and V is TRBV7-6; no reliable D call. This CDR3 has 16 amino acids. Germline loops: CDR1 SGHVS, CDR2 FNYEAQ. V lost 5 bases, J lost 5 bases, and 21 bases lay in between.

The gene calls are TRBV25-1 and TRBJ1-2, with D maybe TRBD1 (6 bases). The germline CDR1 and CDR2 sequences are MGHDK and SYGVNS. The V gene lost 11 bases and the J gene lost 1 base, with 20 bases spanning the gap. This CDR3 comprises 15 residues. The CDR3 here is CAWSVGRGVNYGYTF. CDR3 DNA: TGTGCCTGGAGTGTAGGCAGGGGAGTTAACTATGGCTACACCTTC.

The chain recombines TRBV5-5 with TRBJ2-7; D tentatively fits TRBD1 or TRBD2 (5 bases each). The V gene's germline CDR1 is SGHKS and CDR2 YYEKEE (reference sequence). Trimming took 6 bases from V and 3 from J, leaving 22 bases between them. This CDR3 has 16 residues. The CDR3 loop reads CASTELGVDSFYEQYF. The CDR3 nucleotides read TGTGCCAGCACCGAACTGGGGGTGGACTCCTTCTACGAGCAGTACTTC.

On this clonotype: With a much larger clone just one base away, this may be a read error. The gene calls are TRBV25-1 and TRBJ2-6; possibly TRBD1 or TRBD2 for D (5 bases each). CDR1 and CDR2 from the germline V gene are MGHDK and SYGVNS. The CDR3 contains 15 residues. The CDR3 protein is CAAGGPSSGANVPTF. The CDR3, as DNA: TGTGCCGCTGGCGGTCCTAGCTCTGGGGCCAACGTCCCGACTTTC.

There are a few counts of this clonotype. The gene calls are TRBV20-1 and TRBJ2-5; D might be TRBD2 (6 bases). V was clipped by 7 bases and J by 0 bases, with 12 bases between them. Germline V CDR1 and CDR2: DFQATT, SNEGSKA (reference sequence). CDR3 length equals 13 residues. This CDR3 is CSVSGEDQETQYF. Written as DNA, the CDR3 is TGCAGTGTTAGCGGCGAGGACCAAGAGACCCAGTACTTC.

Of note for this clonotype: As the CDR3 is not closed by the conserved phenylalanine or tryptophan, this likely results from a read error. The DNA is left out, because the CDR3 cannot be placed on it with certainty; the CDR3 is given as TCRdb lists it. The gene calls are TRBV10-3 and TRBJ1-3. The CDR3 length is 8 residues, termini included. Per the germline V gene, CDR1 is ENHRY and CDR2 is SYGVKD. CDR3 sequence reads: CAISDRTR.

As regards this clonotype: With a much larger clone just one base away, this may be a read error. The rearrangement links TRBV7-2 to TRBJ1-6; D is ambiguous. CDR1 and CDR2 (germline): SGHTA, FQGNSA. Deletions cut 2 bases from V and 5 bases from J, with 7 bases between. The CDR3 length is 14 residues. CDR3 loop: CASSLRADNSPLHF. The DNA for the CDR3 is TGTGCCAGCAGCTTAAGGGCAGATAATTCACCCCTCCACTTT.

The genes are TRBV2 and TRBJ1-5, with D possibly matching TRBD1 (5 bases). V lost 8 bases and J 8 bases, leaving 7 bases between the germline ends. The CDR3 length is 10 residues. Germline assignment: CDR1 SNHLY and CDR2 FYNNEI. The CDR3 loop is CASGGEPQHF. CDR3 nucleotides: TGTGCCAGCGGGGGAGAGCCCCAGCATTTT.

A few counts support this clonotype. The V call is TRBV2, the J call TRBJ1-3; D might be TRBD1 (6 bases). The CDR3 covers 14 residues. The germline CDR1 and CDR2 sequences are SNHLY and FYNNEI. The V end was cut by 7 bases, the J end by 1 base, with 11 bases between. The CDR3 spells CASNQDRSGNTIYF. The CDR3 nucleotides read TGTGCCAGCAACCAAGACAGGTCTGGAAACACCATATATTTT.

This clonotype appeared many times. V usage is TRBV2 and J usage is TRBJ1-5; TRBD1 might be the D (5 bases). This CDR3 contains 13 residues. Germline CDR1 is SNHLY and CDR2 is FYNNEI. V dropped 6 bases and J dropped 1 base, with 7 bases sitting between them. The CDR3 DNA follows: TGTGCCAGCAGAGAGGGGAGCAATCAGCCCCAGCATTTT. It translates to CASREGSNQPQHF. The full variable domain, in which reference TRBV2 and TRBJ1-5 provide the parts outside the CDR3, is EPEVTQTPSHQVTQMGQEVILRCVPISNHLYFYWYRQILGQKVEFLVSFYNNEISEKSEIFDDQFSVERPDGSNFTLKIRSTKLEDSAMYFCASREGSNQPQHFGDGTRLSIL.

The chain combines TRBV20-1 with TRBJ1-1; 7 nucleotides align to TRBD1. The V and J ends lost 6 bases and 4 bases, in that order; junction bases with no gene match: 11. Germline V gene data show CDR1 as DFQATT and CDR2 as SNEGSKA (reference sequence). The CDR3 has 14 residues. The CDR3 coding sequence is TGCAGTGCCCAAGAGACAGGGTTCCCCACTGAAGCTTTCTTT. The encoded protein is CSAQETGFPTEAFF.

This CDR3 is CASSLAGTGGTEAFF. The CDR3 DNA reads TGTGCCAGCAGCTTGGCCGGGACAGGGGGGACTGAAGCTTTCTTT. The rearrangement uses TRBV7-9 and TRBJ1-1, with TRBD1 matching over 11 bases. The CDR3 has 15 amino acids. The germline V gene has CDR1 SEHNR and CDR2 FQNEAQ (reference sequence). Trimming took 3 bases from V and 5 from J; bases not matched to a gene: 5.